Listed here are 15 T cell receptor beta chains from one sample, sequenced in a study of post-analysis software for immune sequencing data. Study-wide results and limits: Elevated frequency relative to controls characterized several TRBV segments in patients, TRBV5-6, TRBV5-1 and TRBV20-1 among them.

Antigens of these TCRs are unknown. The library was made from cDNA and included unique molecular identifiers. A single record per CDR3 protein comes from TCRdb applying MiXCR to the PCR reads. Of about 400,000 distinct CDR3 sequences detected, approximately 38% appear once; the ten largest clones hold over 10%. The specimen sequenced was blood. Every receptor here comes from a girl aged 5-17 years with multiple sclerosis.

This clonotype was observed a handful of times. The chain uses TRBV7-8 and TRBJ2-5; D is tentatively TRBD1 or TRBD2 (5 bases each). V lost 4 bases, J lost 4 bases, and 13 bases lay in between. The germline V gene has CDR1 SGHVS and CDR2 FQNEAQ. There are 14 residues in the CDR3. CDR3 sequence: CASSYRGERETQYF. The CDR3 region has the DNA TGTGCCAGCAGCTATCGAGGGGAGAGAGAGACCCAGTACTTC.

The rearrangement joins TRBV6-1 to TRBJ2-1; D gene ambiguous. Trimming removed 1 base at V and 10 bases at J, with 14 bases between. This CDR3 comprises 14 residues. The germline gives CDR1 MNHNS, CDR2 SASEGT. The CDR3 region is CASSEGNLNTEQFF. The CDR3 region has the DNA TGTGCCAGCAGTGAAGGAAACCTTAACACCGAGCAGTTCTTC.

The genes are TRBV12-5 and TRBJ2-5; 9 bases fit TRBD1. Germline values: CDR1 LGHNT, CDR2 FRNRAP. The CDR3 is made up of 13 amino acids. Trimming at V came to 1 base and at J to 9 bases, leaving 3 bases not matched to a gene. The CDR3 DNA reads as TGTGCTAGTGGTTTGGGGACAGGGGTAGCCCAGTACTTC. This translates into CASGLGTGVAQYF.

The rearrangement uses TRBV5-1 and TRBJ2-3; 7 nucleotides align to TRBD2. The CDR3 extends over 17 amino acids. V gave up 5 bases and J gave up 3 bases; unmatched junction bases: 15. Germline CDR1 SGHRS, CDR2 YFSETQ. The CDR3 nucleotides are TGCGCCAGCAGTGAGCCCCTTCTGGCGGGGGAGACAGATACGCAGTATTTT. Amino acid sequence: CASSEPLLAGETDTQYF.

This rearrangement joins TRBV6-5 to TRBJ1-2; no definite D call. V gave up 6 bases and J gave up 5 bases, with 10 bases separating them. This CDR3 region has 12 residues. Germline CDR1 and CDR2: MNHEY and SVGAGI. CDR3 in amino acids: CASSRTAYGYTF. The DNA for the CDR3 is TGTGCCAGCAGCCGGACCGCGTATGGCTACACCTTC.

This clonotype was observed a few times. The genes are TRBV5-5 and TRBJ2-7; 9 bases fit TRBD2. This CDR3 comprises 16 residues. V trimming: 0 bases; J trimming: 0 bases; junction bases outside the gene matches: 4. Germline values: CDR1 SGHKS, CDR2 YYEKEE (reference sequence). In DNA form, the CDR3 reads TGTGCCAGCAGCTTGGTGTCTAGCGGGGACTCCTACGAGCAGTACTTC. As protein: CASSLVSSGDSYEQYF.

This clonotype was recorded many times. CDR3 loop: CASSLLGTAYNEQFF. CDR3 bases: TGTGCCAGCAGCTTACTCGGGACAGCCTACAATGAGCAGTTCTTC. The V gene is TRBV7-9, the J gene TRBJ2-1; 7 bases agree with TRBD1. Unmatched junction bases numbered 3, after V lost 2 bases and J lost 2 bases. Germline V gene lookup returns CDR1 SEHNR and CDR2 FQNEAQ (reference sequence). The CDR3 is 15 amino acids.

CDR3 loop: CASSLETSILQETQYF. The CDR3 region has the DNA TGTGCCAGCAGCTTGGAGACTAGCATCCTCCAGGAGACCCAGTACTTC. This chain uses TRBV7-2 with TRBJ2-5, with 7 bases identical to TRBD2. The CDR3 runs to 16 residues. The germline V gene has CDR1 SGHTA and CDR2 FQGNSA. The V segment lost 3 bases and the J segment 5 bases; nucleotides outside the gene matches: 12.

The V gene is TRBV5-1, the J gene TRBJ2-3; D unclear. The V gene lost 4 bases and the J gene lost 2 bases, with 11 bases spanning the gap. This CDR3 has 14 amino acids. Germline V gene lookup returns CDR1 SGHRS and CDR2 YFSETQ. The CDR3 coding sequence is TGCGCCAGCAGCGCCGGGCCTTCCACAGATACGCAGTATTTT. It encodes CASSAGPSTDTQYF.

This clonotype was recorded a few times. This sequence joins TRBV3-1 and TRBJ2-3; 13 nucleotides agree with TRBD2. V was clipped by 2 bases and J by 5 bases; unmatched bases: 7. This CDR3 is built from 17 residues. Germline loops: CDR1 LGHDT, CDR2 YNNKEL (reference sequence). This CDR3 is CASSQRGLAGVVDTQYF. The CDR3 nucleotides read TGTGCCAGCAGCCAAAGAGGACTAGCGGGGGTTGTAGATACGCAGTATTTT.

The chain links TRBV7-2 to TRBJ2-7; D gene uncertain. The germline V gene has CDR1 SGHTA and CDR2 FQGNSA. The CDR3 is 12 amino acids. V lost 3 bases to trimming and J lost 7 bases, with 10 bases between them. The DNA for the CDR3 is TGTGCCAGCAGCTTGACCCCTAGGGAGCAGTACTTC. Protein product: CASSLTPREQYF.

The rearrangement uses TRBV6-1 and TRBJ1-2; a possible D gene is TRBD1 (5 bases). V dropped 7 bases and J dropped 4 bases, with 19 bases sitting between them. The CDR3 sequence is 15 residues long. Germline V gene data show CDR1 as MNHNS and CDR2 as SASEGT. The CDR3, as DNA: TGTGCCAGCACCAAAGACCCTGAGGGGATCTATGGCTACACCTTC. It yields the protein CASTKDPEGIYGYTF.

The chain has TRBV28 and TRBJ2-1; 9 bases align to TRBD2. The CDR3 sequence is 15 residues long. Germline CDR1 is MDHEN and CDR2 is SYDVKM. V lost 5 bases, J lost 7 bases, and 9 bases stayed unmatched. The CDR3 is CASSLQSGGRNEQFF. The CDR3 DNA sequence: TGTGCCAGCAGTCTACAAAGCGGGGGGCGGAATGAGCAGTTCTTC. The entire variable domain, with the rest obtained from reference TRBV28 and TRBJ2-1, is as follows: DVKVTQSSRYLVKRTGEKVFLECVQDMDHENMFWYRQDPGLGLRLIYFSYDVKMKEKGDIPEGYSVSREKKERFSLILESASTNQTSMYLCASSLQSGGRNEQFFGPGTRLTVL.

This clonotype has more than one count but fewer than ten. This chain uses TRBV15 with TRBJ1-1; a possible D gene is TRBD1 (5 bases). This CDR3 has 14 amino acids. Trimming shortened V by 2 bases and J by 2 bases, and 9 bases separated the two germline ends. In germline, CDR1 is LNHNV, CDR2 YYDKDF (reference sequence). Here the CDR3 reads CATSRRRDNTEAFF. CDR3 nucleotide sequence: TGTGCCACCAGCAGACGGCGGGACAACACTGAAGCTTTCTTT.

V gene TRBV29-1 combines with J gene TRBJ1-3; D ambiguous. V was clipped by 5 bases and J by 2 bases, with 7 bases between them. The germline V gene encodes CDR1 SQVTM and CDR2 ANQGSEA. The CDR3 has 12 residues. Written as DNA, the CDR3 is TGCAGCGTTATAGCAACTGGAAACACCATATATTTT. Translated, it gives CSVIATGNTIYF.